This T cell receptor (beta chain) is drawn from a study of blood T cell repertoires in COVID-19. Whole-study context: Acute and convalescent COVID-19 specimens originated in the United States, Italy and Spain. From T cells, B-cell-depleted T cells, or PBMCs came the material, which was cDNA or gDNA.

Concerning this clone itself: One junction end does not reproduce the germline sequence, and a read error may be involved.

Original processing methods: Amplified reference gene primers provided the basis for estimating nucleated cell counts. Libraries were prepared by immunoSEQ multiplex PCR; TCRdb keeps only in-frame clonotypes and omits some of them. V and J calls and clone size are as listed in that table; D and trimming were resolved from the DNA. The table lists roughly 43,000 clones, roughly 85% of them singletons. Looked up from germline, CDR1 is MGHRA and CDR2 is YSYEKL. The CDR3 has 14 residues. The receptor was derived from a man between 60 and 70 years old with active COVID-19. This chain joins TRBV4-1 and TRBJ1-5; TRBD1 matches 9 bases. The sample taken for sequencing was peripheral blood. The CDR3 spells CASSQTGGKQPQHF. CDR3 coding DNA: TGCGCCAGCAGCCAAACAGGGGGCAAACAGCCCCAGCATTTT.